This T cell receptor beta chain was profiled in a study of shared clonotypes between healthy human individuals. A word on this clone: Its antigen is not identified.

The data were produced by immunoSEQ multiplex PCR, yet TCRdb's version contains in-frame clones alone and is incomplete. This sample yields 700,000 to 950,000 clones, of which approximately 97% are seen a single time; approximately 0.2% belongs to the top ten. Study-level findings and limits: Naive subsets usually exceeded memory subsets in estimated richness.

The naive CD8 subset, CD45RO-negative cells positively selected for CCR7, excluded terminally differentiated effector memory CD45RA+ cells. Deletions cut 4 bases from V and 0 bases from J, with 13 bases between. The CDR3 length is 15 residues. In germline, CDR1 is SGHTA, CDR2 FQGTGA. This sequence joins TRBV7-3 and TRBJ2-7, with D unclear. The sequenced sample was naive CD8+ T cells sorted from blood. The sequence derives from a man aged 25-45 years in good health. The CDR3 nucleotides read TGTGCCAGCAGCTCTTACCCTTCAAGCTCCTACGAGCAGTACTTC. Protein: CASSSYPSSSYEQYF.